The next 27 T cell receptor beta chains were all read from a single sample in a study of T cell clonality in common variable immunodeficiency. Produced via immunoSEQ multiplex PCR; TCRdb's table is partial and in-frame only. The table lists tens of thousands of clones, with no singletons. What was sequenced was peripheral blood mononuclear cells. These TCRs come from a person aged 18 to 75 in good health.

This clone was detected many times. The read comes to an end 3 residues before the CDR3 does, leaving the germline J gene to fill in the end. The V call is TRBV6-1, the J call TRBJ1-4; a weak D match, TRBD1 (5 bases). The CDR3 length is 14 residues. Germline CDR1 reads MNHNS; CDR2 reads SASEGT. V was trimmed by 2 bases and J by 4 bases, leaving 8 bases between them. CDR3 bases read: TGTGCCAGCAGTGAAAGGGGATATAATGAAAAA. This translates into CASSERGYNEK. The complete CDR3 sequence is CASSERGYNEKLFF.

This clone was observed many times. The CDR3 end is not reached by the read, which stops 3 residues before it; the germline J gene fills it in. The genes are TRBV20-1 and TRBJ2-7; tentatively, D is TRBD1 (6 bases). From germline, CDR1 is DFQATT and CDR2 SNEGSKA (reference sequence). V lost 4 bases and J 6 bases, leaving 13 bases between the germline ends. This CDR3 region has 12 residues. The part of the CDR3 DNA that was read is TGCAGTGCTAAGACAGGACAGCGCGAG. Amino acids: CSAKTGQRE. The entire CDR3 protein reads CSAKTGQREQYF.

This clone showed up many times. The CDR3 end lies 3 residues beyond the end of the read and is filled in from the germline J gene. The chain recombines TRBV20-1 with TRBJ2-1; TRBD2 matches at 14 bases. J was trimmed by 7 bases and V by 4 bases; bases with no gene match: 9. Germline V gene lookup returns CDR1 DFQATT and CDR2 SNEGSKA (reference sequence). This CDR3 spans 16 amino acids. Partial CDR3 DNA: TGCAGTGCTACCGTCCGAGGGACTAGCGGGGGTAATGAG. This encodes CSATVRGTSGGNE. The CDR3, in full, reads CSATVRGTSGGNEQFF.

This clone showed up many times. The CDR3 sequence: CASSLRQGSKNIQYF. CDR3 DNA (partial): TGTGCCAGTAGTCTGAGGCAGGGAAGCAAAAACATT. This sequence joins TRBV19 and TRBJ2-4, with TRBD1 as a possible D gene (5 bases). The observed sequence ends 3 residues before the CDR3 terminus, with the missing tail filled in from the germline J gene. V was clipped by 5 bases and J by 3 bases, with 14 bases between them. The CDR3 sequence is 15 residues long. Germline V gene data show CDR1 as LNHDA and CDR2 as SQIVND (reference sequence).

On this clone: Read sequence stops 3 residues before the CDR3 end, and the germline J gene provides the missing end. The rearrangement joins TRBV19 to TRBJ1-5, with a weak D call TRBD1 (5 bases). Between the trimmed V and J ends, which lost 2 bases and 6 bases, there was a span of 8 bases. Germline V gives CDR1 LNHDA, CDR2 SQIVND (reference sequence). CDR3 length: 13 amino acids. The DNA read from the CDR3 is TGTGCCAGTAGTATATCAGGGTTTCAGCCC. Translated, it gives CASSISGFQP. The whole CDR3 protein is CASSISGFQPQHF.

The table lists this clone with many counts. The read stops 3 residues short of the end of the CDR3; the missing end is completed from the germline J gene. The rearrangement links TRBV30 to TRBJ1-6; 7 bases map to TRBD1. J was trimmed by 9 bases and V by 0 bases; bases with no gene match: 2. CDR3 size: 13 residues. Germline V gene sequence: CDR1 GTSNPN, CDR2 SVGIG (reference sequence). The CDR3 here is CAWSVQGGSPLHF. The sequenced CDR3 bases are TGTGCCTGGAGTGTCCAGGGGGGTTCACCC.

This clone came up a few times. The read ends 3 residues shy of where the CDR3 ends; the end is completed using the germline J gene. The chain couples TRBV13 to TRBJ2-1; TRBD1 matches at 9 bases. Trimming at V came to 7 bases and at J to 7 bases, leaving 14 bases not matched to a gene. This CDR3 has 16 residues. Germline V lookup: CDR1 PRHDT, CDR2 FYEKMQ (reference sequence). The CDR3 bases that were read are TGTGCCAGCATCCGCGCCCAGACAGGGGGTGTAAATGAG. Its protein is CASIRAQTGGVNE. From start to end, the CDR3 is CASIRAQTGGVNEQFF.

This clone has a count of ten or more. The read finishes 3 residues shy of the CDR3 end, and the germline J gene is used to complete it. The chain has TRBV6-2 or TRBV6-3 and TRBJ1-1, with 7 nucleotides matching TRBD1. CDR3 length equals 17 residues. V dropped 0 bases and J dropped 2; count of bases not matched to a gene: 9. CDR1 MNHEY and CDR2 SVGEGT come from the germline V gene. This chain's CDR3 is CASSYSITGQFNTEAFF. Partial CDR3 DNA: TGTGCCAGCAGTTACTCTATCACGGGACAGTTCAACACTGAA.

This clone was recorded at least ten times. Sequencing ends 3 residues short of the CDR3 end; the germline J gene provides the rest. V usage is TRBV6-4 and J usage is TRBJ1-6, with a possible D match to TRBD1 (5 bases). The CDR3 consists of 14 residues. Per the germline V gene, CDR1 is MRHNA and CDR2 is SNTAGT. V was trimmed by 4 bases and J by 3 bases, leaving 7 bases between them. The CDR3 bases that were read are TGTGCCAGCAGTGCCGGGGGCTATAATTCACCC. Translated, it gives CASSAGGYNSP. The whole CDR3 sequence reads CASSAGGYNSPLHF.

This clone ranks as medium-sized (0.01 to 0.1%). The observed sequence ends 3 residues before the CDR3 terminus, with the missing tail filled in from the germline J gene. The rearrangement links TRBV6-2 or TRBV6-3 to TRBJ2-7; D perhaps matches TRBD2 (5 bases). Per germline, CDR1 MNHEY and CDR2 SVGEGT. This CDR3 is 14 amino acids long. Trimming cost V 0 bases and J 0 bases, with 6 bases left between them. The CDR3 DNA, read in part, is TGTGCCAGCAGTTACTCGAGCGGCTCCTACGAG. It specifies CASSYSSGSYE. In full, the CDR3 reads CASSYSSGSYEQYF.

A word on this clone: The sequence runs out 3 residues before the end of the CDR3; the remainder is reconstructed from the germline J gene. The chain employs TRBV6-2 or TRBV6-3 and TRBJ1-2, with D possibly matching TRBD1 (6 bases). The CDR3 contains 14 residues. Germline CDR1 is MNHEY and CDR2 is SVGEGT. CDR3 loop: CASSKMGDTDTYTF. The covered CDR3 bases are TGTGCCAGCAGTAAAATGGGGGACACAGATACC.

Points on this clone: Read data end 3 residues before the CDR3 end; the end is taken from the germline J gene. This rearrangement joins TRBV2 to TRBJ2-1; D is uncertain. Trimming took off 1 base at V and 9 bases at J, with 16 bases between the two ends. The CDR3 covers 15 residues. From germline, CDR1 is SNHLY and CDR2 FYNNEI. CDR3 region: CASSEEPTPMGEQFF. The CDR3 DNA, read in part, is TGTGCCAGCAGTGAAGAACCGACTCCAATGGGTGAG. The complete variable domain, with remaining parts taken from reference TRBV2 and TRBJ2-1, reads EPEVTQTPSHQVTQMGQEVILRCVPISNHLYFYWYRQILGQKVEFLVSFYNNEISEKSEIFDDQFSVERPDGSNFTLKIRSTKLEDSAMYFCASSEEPTPMGEQFFGPGTRLTVL.

This clone was recorded many times. This CDR3 is CASREGTVNEKLFF. The sequenced part of the CDR3 DNA is TGCGCCAGCCGAGAAGGGACAGTGAATGAAAAA. V is TRBV5-1 and J is TRBJ1-4, with 7 bases aligning to TRBD1. The CDR3 end falls 3 residues outside the read, so it is completed with the germline J gene. Germline V CDR1 and CDR2: SGHRS, YFSETQ. J lost 5 bases, V lost 7 bases, and 8 bases had no gene match. CDR3 length: 14 residues. The entire variable domain, with the rest obtained from reference TRBV5-1 and TRBJ1-4, is as follows: KAGVTQTPRYLIKTRGQQVTLSCSPISGHRSVSWYQQTPGQGLQFLFEYFSETQRNKGNFPGRFSGRQFSNSRSEMNVSTLELGDSALYLCASREGTVNEKLFFGSGTQLSVL.

This clone showed up many times. The observed sequence ends 3 residues before the CDR3 terminus, with the missing tail filled in from the germline J gene. This rearrangement joins TRBV29-1 to TRBJ2-5; 9 positions agree with TRBD1. CDR3 size: 13 residues. Germline CDR1 reads SQVTM; CDR2 reads ANQGSEA. The ends lost 5 bases at V and 5 bases at J; junction bases unmatched: 6. Incomplete CDR3 DNA: TGCAGCGTTACGGGACAGGGCCCCGAGACC. Protein sequence: CSVTGQGPET. The whole CDR3 sequence reads CSVTGQGPETQYF.

This clone was recorded many times. The DNA ends 3 residues before the CDR3 does, and the rest of the CDR3 is filled in from the germline J gene. The rearrangement uses TRBV20-1 and TRBJ2-2; possible D gene TRBD1, 6 bases. The V gene's germline CDR1 is DFQATT and CDR2 SNEGSKA (reference sequence). The CDR3 length is 14 residues. CDR3 DNA (partial): TGCAGTGCTTGGACCCCTTCAGGGGCCAACGTG. Encoded protein: CSAWTPSGANV. The complete CDR3 sequence is CSAWTPSGANVLFF.

This clone came up many times. The CDR3 goes on 3 residues after the read ends, and that part is filled in from the germline J gene. The chain carries TRBV7-3 and TRBJ2-1, with 8 positions matching TRBD1. The CDR3 contains 15 residues. Losses at the gene ends were 6 bases for V and 0 bases for J; bases not matched to a gene: 4. The germline V gene has CDR1 SGHTA and CDR2 FQGTGA. The chain's CDR3 is CASSSDRGSYNEQFF. The CDR3 DNA, read in part, is TGTGCCAGCAGTTCCGACAGGGGCTCCTACAATGAG.

This clone was counted many times. The observed sequence ends 3 residues before the CDR3 terminus, with the missing tail filled in from the germline J gene. This sequence joins TRBV5-4 and TRBJ2-7; 9 bases are shared with TRBD2. V lost 2 bases and J lost 0; bases outside the gene matches: 0. The CDR3 is made up of 14 amino acids. Germline lookup yields CDR1 SGHNT and CDR2 YYREEE (reference sequence). The CDR3 DNA, read in part, is TGTGCCAGCAGCTTAGCGGGGGGCTCCTACGAG. Translating gives CASSLAGGSYE. The full-length CDR3 reads as CASSLAGGSYEQYF.

Concerning this clone itself: The read ends 3 residues shy of where the CDR3 ends; the end is completed using the germline J gene. The rearrangement uses TRBV29-1 and TRBJ1-4; a possible D gene is TRBD1 (6 bases). The CDR3 consists of 14 residues. Germline V gene data show CDR1 as SQVTM and CDR2 as ANQGSEA. V was trimmed by 2 bases and J by 4 bases, leaving 11 bases between them. The CDR3 is CSVEIGQFNEKLFF. The DNA read from the CDR3 is TGCAGCGTTGAAATTGGACAGTTTAATGAAAAA.

The sample holds many counts of this clone. The read terminates 3 residues before the CDR3 end, so the remaining end is supplied by the germline J gene. The V gene is TRBV6-2 or TRBV6-3, the J gene TRBJ2-7; perhaps TRBD2 as D (6 bases). The CDR3 has 14 residues. The V and J ends lost 5 bases and 4 bases respectively, with 15 bases between them. Per germline, CDR1 MNHEY and CDR2 SVGEGT. The CDR3 loop is CASSTAGPVYEQYF. CDR3 DNA (partial): TGTGCCAGCAGTACCGCGGGGCCAGTGTACGAG.

In its sample, this clone was seen many times. The read ends 3 residues early relative to the CDR3; the germline J gene fills the gap. This chain connects TRBV6-4 to TRBJ2-3; 11 bases are a match to TRBD2. The CDR3 runs 16 residues. Germline CDR1 is MRHNA and CDR2 is SNTAGT. Losses at the gene ends were 0 bases for V and 5 bases for J; bases not matched to a gene: 4. This CDR3 is CASSDSSGGEIDTQYF. The sequenced part of the CDR3 DNA is TGTGCCAGCAGTGACTCTAGCGGGGGGGAGATAGATACG.

This clone was counted ten times or more. The read comes to an end 3 residues before the CDR3 does, leaving the germline J gene to fill in the end. The chain uses TRBV9 and TRBJ2-1; D is perhaps TRBD1 (7 bases). With 5 bases removed from V and 8 bases from J, the gap between germline ends came to 20 bases. The CDR3 runs 15 residues. Germline V lookup: CDR1 SGDLS, CDR2 YYNGEE. The CDR3 bases that were read are TGTGCCAGCAGTCTCTTAGGAGGGGGCGGGGATGAG. This gives the protein CASSLLGGGGDE. In full, the CDR3 is CASSLLGGGGDEQFF. Variable domain in full (rest from reference TRBV9 and TRBJ2-1): DSGVTQTPKHLITATGQRVTLRCSPRSGDLSVYWYQQSLDQGLQFLIQYYNGEERAKGNILERFSAQQFPDLHSELNLSSLELGDSALYFCASSLLGGGGDEQFFGPGTRLTVL.

This clone occurred many times. The CDR3 extends 3 residues past the end of the read, so its final part is completed from the germline J gene. V gene TRBV29-1 combines with J gene TRBJ2-7; 7 bases map to TRBD1. Per germline, CDR1 SQVTM and CDR2 ANQGSEA. The CDR3 length is 12 residues. The junction had 3 bases not matched to a gene; V was cut back by 7 bases and J by 0 bases. The chain's CDR3 is CSAGQDSYEQYF. The CDR3 bases that were read are TGCAGCGCTGGACAGGACTCCTACGAG.

Comments on this clone: The missing CDR3 end, 3 residues past where the read stops, is filled in from the germline J gene. V and J are TRBV7-2 and TRBJ2-3, with 7 bases aligning to TRBD1. The CDR3 sequence is 13 residues long. The germline CDR1 and CDR2 sequences are SGHTA and FQGNSA. CDR3 sequence reads: CASSLEMGQPQYF. CDR3 bases read: TGTGCCAGCAGCTTAGAGATGGGACAGCCG.

This clone was counted ten times or more. The read finishes 3 residues shy of the CDR3 end, and the germline J gene is used to complete it. The chain recombines TRBV7-8 with TRBJ1-4; the D is unclear. Germline V gene lookup returns CDR1 SGHVS and CDR2 FQNEAQ. Trimming removed 5 bases at V and 3 bases at J, with 13 bases between. The CDR3 loop spans 15 amino acids. CDR3 residues: CASSPSGFANEKLFF. The CDR3 DNA, read in part, is TGTGCCAGCAGCCCCTCGGGGTTTGCTAATGAAAAA.

This clone was counted ten times or more. Partial CDR3 DNA: TGCAGCGTGGGTAGCGGGATCCTATACGAG. Translation gives CSVGSGILYE. The entire CDR3 sequence reads CSVGSGILYEQYF. This chain connects TRBV29-1 to TRBJ2-7, with TRBD2 matching over 8 bases. With the read ending 3 residues before the CDR3 end, the germline J gene is used to fill in that end. Germline CDR1 is SQVTM and CDR2 is ANQGSEA. V lost 6 bases and J lost 4; bases outside the gene matches: 8. This CDR3 region has 13 residues.

This clone has at least ten counts. The read terminates 3 residues ahead of where the CDR3 ends, so the germline J gene completes it. V gene TRBV28 combines with J gene TRBJ2-7, with TRBD2 matching 10 bases. The CDR3 runs 15 residues. From germline, CDR1 is MDHEN and CDR2 SYDVKM. V was clipped by 3 bases and J by 3 bases; unmatched bases: 5. The covered CDR3 bases are TGTGCCAGCAGTTTCACCCTAGCGGGGGACTACGAG. Translated: CASSFTLAGDYE. The CDR3 in its entirety is CASSFTLAGDYEQYF.

This clone showed up many times. The read terminates 3 residues ahead of where the CDR3 ends, so the germline J gene completes it. This rearrangement joins TRBV7-8 to TRBJ2-3, with TRBD1 as a possible D gene (7 bases). The CDR3 extends over 17 amino acids. Germline V gives CDR1 SGHVS, CDR2 FQNEAQ. CDR3 region: CVLGGGPRDRRPDTQYF. The sequenced CDR3 bases are TGTGTCCTAGGAGGGGGCCCTCGAGACCGCCGCCCAGATACG. Supplemented by reference TRBV7-8 and TRBJ2-3, the full variable domain reads GAGVSQSPRYKVAKRGQDVALRCDPISGHVSLFWYQQALGQGPEFLTYFQNEAQLDKSGLPSDRFFAERPEGSVSTLKIQRTQQEDSAVYLCVLGGGPRDRRPDTQYFGPGTRLTVL.